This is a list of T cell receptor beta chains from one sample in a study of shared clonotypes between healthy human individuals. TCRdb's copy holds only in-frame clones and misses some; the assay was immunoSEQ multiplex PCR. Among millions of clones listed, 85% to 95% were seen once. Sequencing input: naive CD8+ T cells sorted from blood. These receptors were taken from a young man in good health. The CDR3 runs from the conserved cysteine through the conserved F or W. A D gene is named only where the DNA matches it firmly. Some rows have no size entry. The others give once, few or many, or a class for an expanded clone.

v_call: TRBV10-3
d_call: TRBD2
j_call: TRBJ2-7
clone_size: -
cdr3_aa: CAISEGLAYEQYF
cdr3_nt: TGTGCCATCAGTGAGGGACTAGCCTACGAGCAGTACTTC

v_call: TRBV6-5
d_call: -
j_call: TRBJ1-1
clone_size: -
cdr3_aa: CASSYSMVGGDTEAFF
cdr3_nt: TGTGCCAGCAGTTACTCGATGGTAGGGGGTGACACTGAAGCTTTCTTT

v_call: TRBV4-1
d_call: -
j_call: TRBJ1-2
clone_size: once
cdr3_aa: CASSQDLPGTESFYGYTF
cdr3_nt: TGCGCCAGCAGCCAAGATCTCCCCGGCACGGAGAGTTTCTATGGCTACACCTTC

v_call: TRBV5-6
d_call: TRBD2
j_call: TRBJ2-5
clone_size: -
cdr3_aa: CASSLGQGSPLERGGTQYF
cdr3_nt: TGTGCCAGCAGCTTGGGGCAAGGCTCTCCCCTGGAGCGCGGGGGGACCCAGTACTTC

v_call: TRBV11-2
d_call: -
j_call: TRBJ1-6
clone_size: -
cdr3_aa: CASSLDSGRSPLHF
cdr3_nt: TGTGCCAGCAGCTTAGATTCAGGGAGGTCACCCCTCCACTTT

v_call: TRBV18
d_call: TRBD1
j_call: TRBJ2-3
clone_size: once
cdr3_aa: CASSPVRDRLNTDTQYF
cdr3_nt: TGTGCCAGCTCACCGGTGAGGGACAGACTAAACACAGATACGCAGTATTTT

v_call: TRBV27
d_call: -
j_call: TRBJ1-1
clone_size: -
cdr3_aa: CASSPLQGFNTEAFF
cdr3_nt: TGTGCCAGCAGTCCCCTACAGGGATTTAACACTGAAGCTTTCTTT

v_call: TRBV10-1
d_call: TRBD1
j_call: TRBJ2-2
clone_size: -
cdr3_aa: CASSSRQGVSTGELFF
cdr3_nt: TGCGCCAGCAGTTCCAGACAGGGAGTTTCCACCGGGGAGCTGTTTTTT

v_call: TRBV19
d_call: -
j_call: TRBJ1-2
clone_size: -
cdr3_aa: CASQAWGAQGYTF
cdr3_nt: TGTGCCAGTCAGGCGTGGGGGGCTCAAGGCTACACCTTC

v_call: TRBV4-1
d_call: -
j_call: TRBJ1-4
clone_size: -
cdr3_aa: CASSQEGNEKLFF
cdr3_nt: TGCGCCAGCAGCCAAGAAGGGAACGAAAAACTGTTTTTT

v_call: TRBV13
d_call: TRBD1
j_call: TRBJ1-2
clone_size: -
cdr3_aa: CASSFIGQGTNYGYTF
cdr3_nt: TGTGCCAGCAGCTTTATAGGACAGGGAACTAACTATGGCTACACCTTC

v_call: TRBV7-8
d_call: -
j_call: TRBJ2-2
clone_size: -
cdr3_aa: CASSLDPSGGELFF
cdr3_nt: TGTGCCAGCAGCTTAGATCCCTCGGGCGGGGAGCTGTTTTTT

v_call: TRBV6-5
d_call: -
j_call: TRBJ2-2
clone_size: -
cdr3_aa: CASSPDSPTGELFF
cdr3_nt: TGTGCCAGCAGTCCCGATTCCCCCACCGGGGAGCTGTTTTTT

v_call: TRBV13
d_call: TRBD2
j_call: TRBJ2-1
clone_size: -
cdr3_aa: CASSPGREGYNEQFF
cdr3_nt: TGTGCCAGCAGCCCCGGGCGGGAGGGCTACAATGAGCAGTTCTTC

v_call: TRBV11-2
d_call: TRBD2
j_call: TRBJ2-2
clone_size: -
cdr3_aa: CASSLDQLAGGTGELFF
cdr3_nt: TGTGCCAGCAGCTTAGATCAGCTAGCGGGGGGCACCGGGGAGCTGTTTTTT

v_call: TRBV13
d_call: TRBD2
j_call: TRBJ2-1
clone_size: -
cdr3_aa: CASSPQGSGGLGEQFF
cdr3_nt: TGTGCCAGCAGCCCCCAAGGGAGCGGGGGGTTGGGGGAGCAGTTCTTC

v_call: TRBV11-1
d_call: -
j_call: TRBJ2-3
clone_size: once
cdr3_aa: CASSISPPDTQYF
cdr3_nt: TGTGCCAGCAGCATCTCCCCCCCAGATACGCAGTATTTT

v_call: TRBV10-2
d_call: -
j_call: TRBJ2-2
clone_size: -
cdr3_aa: CASSEYRATGELFF
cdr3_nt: TGCGCCAGCAGTGAGTACAGGGCCACCGGGGAGCTGTTTTTT

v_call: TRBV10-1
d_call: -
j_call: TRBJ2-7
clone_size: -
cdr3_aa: CASSDRANEQYF
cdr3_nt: TGCGCCAGCAGTGACAGGGCGAACGAGCAGTACTTC

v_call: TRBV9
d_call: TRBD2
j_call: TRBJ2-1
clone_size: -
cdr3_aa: CASSAGLETQFF
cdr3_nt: TGTGCCAGCAGCGCGGGACTAGAAACGCAGTTCTTC

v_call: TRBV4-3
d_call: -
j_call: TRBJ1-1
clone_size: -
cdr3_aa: CASSPLGKGTNTEAFF
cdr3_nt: TGCGCCAGCAGCCCCCTAGGGAAGGGCACGAACACTGAAGCTTTCTTT

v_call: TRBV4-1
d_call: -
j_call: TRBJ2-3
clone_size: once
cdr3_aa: CASSQDRGLGTDTQYF
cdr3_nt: TGCGCCAGCAGCCAAGATCGGGGGCTTGGCACAGATACGCAGTATTTT

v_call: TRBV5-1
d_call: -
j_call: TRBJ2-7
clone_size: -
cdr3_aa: CASSLAGTYEQYF
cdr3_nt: TGCGCCAGCAGCTTGGCGGGGACCTACGAGCAGTACTTC

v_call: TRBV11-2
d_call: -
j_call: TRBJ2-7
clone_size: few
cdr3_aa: CASSLDRTYEQYF
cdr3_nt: TGTGCCAGCAGCTTAGACAGGACCTACGAGCAGTACTTC

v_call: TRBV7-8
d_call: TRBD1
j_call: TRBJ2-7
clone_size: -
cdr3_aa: CASSPWAGQGYEQYF
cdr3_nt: TGTGCCAGCAGCCCCTGGGCGGGACAGGGATACGAGCAGTACTTC

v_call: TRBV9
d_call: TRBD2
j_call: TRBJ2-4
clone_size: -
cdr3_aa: CASSVGTSEPKNIQYF
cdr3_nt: TGTGCCAGCAGCGTGGGGACTAGCGAACCAAAAAACATTCAGTACTTC

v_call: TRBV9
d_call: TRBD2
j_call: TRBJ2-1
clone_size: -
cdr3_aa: CASSPTSGGHNEQFF
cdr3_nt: TGTGCCAGCAGCCCTACTAGCGGGGGTCACAATGAGCAGTTCTTC

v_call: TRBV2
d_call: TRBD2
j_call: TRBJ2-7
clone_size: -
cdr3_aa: CASTSPGLAAYEQYF
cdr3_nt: TGTGCCAGCACCTCGCCAGGGCTAGCGGCCTACGAGCAGTACTTC

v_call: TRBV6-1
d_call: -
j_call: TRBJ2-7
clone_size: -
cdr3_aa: CASTETGNSYEQYF
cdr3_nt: TGTGCCAGCACGGAGACAGGCAATTCCTACGAGCAGTACTTC

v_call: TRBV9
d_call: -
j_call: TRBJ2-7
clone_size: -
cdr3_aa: CASSVGGSSSYEQYF
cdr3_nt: TGTGCCAGCAGCGTAGGGGGGAGTAGCTCCTACGAGCAGTACTTC

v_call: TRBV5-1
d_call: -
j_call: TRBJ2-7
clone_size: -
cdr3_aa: CASSLAGFEQYF
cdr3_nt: TGCGCCAGCAGCCTCGCGGGGTTCGAGCAGTACTTC

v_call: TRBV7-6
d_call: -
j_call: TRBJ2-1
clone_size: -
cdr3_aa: CASSLSPQPGPYNEQFF
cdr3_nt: TGTGCCAGCAGCTTAAGCCCCCAGCCGGGACCCTACAATGAGCAGTTCTTC

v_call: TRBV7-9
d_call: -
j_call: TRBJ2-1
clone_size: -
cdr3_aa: CASSLAGPRNEQFF
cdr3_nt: TGTGCCAGCAGCTTAGCGGGGCCGAGAAATGAGCAGTTCTTC

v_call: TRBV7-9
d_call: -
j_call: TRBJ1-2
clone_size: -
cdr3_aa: CASSQILQANYGYTF
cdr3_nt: TGTGCCAGCAGCCAGATCCTCCAGGCAAACTATGGCTACACCTTC

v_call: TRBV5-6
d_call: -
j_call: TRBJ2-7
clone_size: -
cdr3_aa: CASSFWGSYEQYF
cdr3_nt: TGTGCCAGCAGCTTTTGGGGCTCCTACGAGCAGTACTTC

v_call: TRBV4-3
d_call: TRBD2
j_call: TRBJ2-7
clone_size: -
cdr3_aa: CASSQDLPSSGKNSYEQYF
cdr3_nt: TGCGCCAGCAGCCAAGATCTGCCTTCTAGCGGGAAGAACTCCTACGAGCAGTACTTC

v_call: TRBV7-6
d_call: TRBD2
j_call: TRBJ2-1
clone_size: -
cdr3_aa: CASSPIAGQMYNEQFF
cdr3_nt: TGTGCCAGCAGCCCAATAGCGGGCCAAATGTACAATGAGCAGTTCTTC

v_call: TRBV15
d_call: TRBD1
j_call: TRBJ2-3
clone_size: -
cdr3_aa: CATSRGQGIVGDTQYF
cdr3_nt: TGTGCCACCAGCAGGGGACAGGGTATCGTTGGAGATACGCAGTATTTT

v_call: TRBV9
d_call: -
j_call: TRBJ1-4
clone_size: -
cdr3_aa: CASSVEGEVGEKLFF
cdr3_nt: TGTGCCAGCAGCGTAGAGGGGGAGGTGGGTGAAAAACTGTTTTTT

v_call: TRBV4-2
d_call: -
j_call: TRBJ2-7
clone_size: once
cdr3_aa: CASSQAPSGSLGNEQYF
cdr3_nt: TGTGCCAGCAGCCAGGCGCCCTCCGGGTCTCTTGGGAACGAGCAGTACTTC

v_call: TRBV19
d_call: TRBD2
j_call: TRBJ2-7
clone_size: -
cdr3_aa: CATSAGLVYEQYF
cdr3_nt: TGTGCCACTAGCGCGGGACTAGTCTACGAGCAGTACTTC